This T cell receptor beta chain was recorded in a study of blood T cell repertoires in COVID-19. Whole-study context: Spain, Italy and the United States supplied samples that represented acute and convalescent COVID-19. The cDNA or gDNA used as material had been derived from T cells, B-cell-depleted T cells, or PBMCs.

Participants were placed into cohorts based on the clinical history they reported. Germline loops: CDR1 SGHDN, CDR2 FVKESK. This CDR3 comprises 17 residues. The V end lost 1 base, the J end lost 0 bases, and 13 bases lay between the germline ends. In the authors' methods: For nucleated cells, counts were estimated from reference gene primer amplification. The table came from immunoSEQ multiplex PCR; TCRdb's copy has only in-frame clones and leaves some out. That table gives V, J and clone size, and the DNA gave D and trimming. Of around 200,000 clones listed, 80% were seen once; the top ten hold about 7.2%.

The chain joins TRBV14 to TRBJ2-1, with D possibly being TRBD2 (6 bases). The receptor's source is a woman in her forties with acute COVID-19. Sequencing was performed on PBMCs or T cells enriched from blood (not recorded which). In DNA, the CDR3 is TGTGCCAGCAGCCAAGGACGGGGGATTAGCTCCTACAATGAGCAGTTCTTC. It specifies CASSQGRGISSYNEQFF.